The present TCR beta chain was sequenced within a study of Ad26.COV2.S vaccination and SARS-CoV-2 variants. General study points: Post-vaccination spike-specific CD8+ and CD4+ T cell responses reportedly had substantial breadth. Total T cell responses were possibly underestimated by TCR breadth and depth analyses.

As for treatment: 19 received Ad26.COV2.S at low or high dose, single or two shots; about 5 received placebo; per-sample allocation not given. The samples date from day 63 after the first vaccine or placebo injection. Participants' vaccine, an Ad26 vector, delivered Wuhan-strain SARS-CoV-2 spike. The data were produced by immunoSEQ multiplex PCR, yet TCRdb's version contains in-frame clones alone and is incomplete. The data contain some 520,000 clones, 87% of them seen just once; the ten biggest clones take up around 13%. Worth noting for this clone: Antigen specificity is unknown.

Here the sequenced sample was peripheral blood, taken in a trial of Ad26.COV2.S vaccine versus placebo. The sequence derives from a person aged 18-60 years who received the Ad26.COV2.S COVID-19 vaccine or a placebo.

The CDR3 loop is CASSHLAGGGETQYF. The CDR3 DNA sequence: TGTGCCAGCAGCCACCTAGCGGGAGGTGGAGAGACCCAGTACTTC. The gene calls are TRBV3-1 (or the pseudogene TRBV3-2) and TRBJ2-5, with 11 bases matching TRBD2. Unmatched junction bases numbered 4, after V lost 3 bases and J lost 4 bases. The CDR3 runs to 15 residues. CDR1 and CDR2 (germline): LGHDT, YNNKEL (reference sequence).